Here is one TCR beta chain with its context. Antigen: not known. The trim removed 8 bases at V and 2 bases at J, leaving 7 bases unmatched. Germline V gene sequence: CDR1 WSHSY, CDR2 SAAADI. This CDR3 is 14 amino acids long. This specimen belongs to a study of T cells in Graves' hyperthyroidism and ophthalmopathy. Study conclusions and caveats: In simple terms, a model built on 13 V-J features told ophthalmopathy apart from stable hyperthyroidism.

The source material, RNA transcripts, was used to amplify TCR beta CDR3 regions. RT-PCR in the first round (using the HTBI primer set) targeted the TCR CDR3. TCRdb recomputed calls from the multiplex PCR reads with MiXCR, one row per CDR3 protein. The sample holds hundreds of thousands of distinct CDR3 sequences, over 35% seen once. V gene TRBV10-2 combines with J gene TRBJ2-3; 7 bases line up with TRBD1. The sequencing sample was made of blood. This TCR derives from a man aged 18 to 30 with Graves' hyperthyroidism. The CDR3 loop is CASSRGSFTDTQYF. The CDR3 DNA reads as TGCGCCAGCTCCAGGGGGTCCTTCACAGATACGCAGTATTTT.